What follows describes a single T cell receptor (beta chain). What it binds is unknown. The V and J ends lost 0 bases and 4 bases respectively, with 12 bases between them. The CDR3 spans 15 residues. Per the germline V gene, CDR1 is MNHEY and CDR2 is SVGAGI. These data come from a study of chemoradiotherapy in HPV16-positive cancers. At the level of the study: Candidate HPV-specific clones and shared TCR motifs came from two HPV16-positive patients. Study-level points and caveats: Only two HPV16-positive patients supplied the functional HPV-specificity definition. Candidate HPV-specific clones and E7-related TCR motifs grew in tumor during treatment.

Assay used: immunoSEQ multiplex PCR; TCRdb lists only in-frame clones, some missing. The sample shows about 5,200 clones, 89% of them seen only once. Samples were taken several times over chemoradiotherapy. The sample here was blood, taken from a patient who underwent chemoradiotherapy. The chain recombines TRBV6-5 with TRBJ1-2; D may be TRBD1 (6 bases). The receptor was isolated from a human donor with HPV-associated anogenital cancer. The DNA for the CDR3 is TGTGCCAGCAGTTACTCGGGGGGGGCTGGCTATGGCTACACCTTC. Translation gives CASSYSGGAGYGYTF.